Presented here are 9 T cell receptor beta chains from one specimen sequenced in a study of shared clonotypes between healthy human individuals. The table came from immunoSEQ multiplex PCR; TCRdb's copy has only in-frame clones and leaves some out. The repertoire holds approximately 1.4 million clones, with approximately 98% as singletons. The sample taken for sequencing was naive CD4+ T cells sorted from blood. Stated subset: CD45RA+ positively selected. The origin of the receptors is a young man in good health.

The count of this clone is one. The chain links TRBV11-2 to TRBJ2-1, with D possibly TRBD2 on 6 matching bases. This CDR3 spans 13 amino acids. Trimming took 3 bases from V and 9 from J, leaving 12 bases between them. CDR1 and CDR2 from the germline V gene are SGHAT and FQNNGV. CDR3 nucleotides: TGTGCCAGCAGCTTGGGCACTAGCACTGAGCAGTTCTTC. It is translated as CASSLGTSTEQFF.

J is TRBJ2-3 and V is TRBV27; 13 bases are shared with TRBD2. CDR3 size: 17 residues. Germline assignment: CDR1 MNHEY and CDR2 SMNVEV (reference sequence). Trimming took 3 bases from V and 5 from J; bases not matched to a gene: 8. Here the CDR3 reads CASSFSRTSGSQDTQYF. Here the CDR3 DNA reads TGTGCCAGCAGTTTCTCTAGGACTAGCGGGAGTCAAGATACGCAGTATTTT.

V is TRBV30 and J is TRBJ1-1; D may be TRBD1 (6 bases). The CDR3 has 14 amino acids. V gave up 1 base and J gave up 3 bases, with 12 bases separating them. Germline V gene lookup returns CDR1 GTSNPN and CDR2 SVGIG (reference sequence). CDR3 bases: TGTGCCTGGAGTGGGACAGCCGGATACACTGAAGCTTTCTTT. It is translated as CAWSGTAGYTEAFF. Based on the CDR3 plus reference TRBV30 and TRBJ1-1, the full variable domain is SQTIHQWPATLVQPVGSPLSLECTVEGTSNPNLYWYRQAAGRGLQLLFYSVGIGQISSEVPQNLSASRPQDRQFILSSKKLLLSDSGFYLCAWSGTAGYTEAFFGQGTRLTVV.

The chain links TRBV5-1 to TRBJ2-5; no clear D. The CDR3 has 14 amino acids. Trimming removed 1 base at V and 4 bases at J, with 11 bases between. CDR1 and CDR2 (germline): SGHRS, YFSETQ. CDR3 sequence (DNA): TGCGCCAGCAGCTTGTGGGATCGGAGAGAGACCCAGTACTTC. Translated: CASSLWDRRETQYF. The full variable domain, in which reference TRBV5-1 and TRBJ2-5 provide the parts outside the CDR3, is KAGVTQTPRYLIKTRGQQVTLSCSPISGHRSVSWYQQTPGQGLQFLFEYFSETQRNKGNFPGRFSGRQFSNSRSEMNVSTLELGDSALYLCASSLWDRRETQYFGPGTRLLVL.

A note on this clone: The same CDR3 can be traced to other DNA sequences in this sample. The V call is TRBV7-2, the J call TRBJ2-7; tentative D call: TRBD1 (5 bases). The ends were cut back, 1 base at V and 0 bases at J, with 7 bases in the middle. Germline V gives CDR1 SGHTA, CDR2 FQGNSA. The CDR3 extends over 14 amino acids. CDR3 in amino acids: CASSLDRYSYEQYF. DNA for the CDR3: TGTGCCAGCAGCTTAGACAGGTACTCCTACGAGCAGTACTTC.

As regards this clone: This CDR3 is also generated by other DNA sequences in the sample. This chain joins TRBV5-4 and TRBJ2-7; D ambiguous. The CDR3 length is 12 residues. CDR1 is SGHNT and CDR2 is YYREEE in the germline V gene (reference sequence). Trimming cost V 0 bases and J 3 bases, with 4 bases left between them. Here the CDR3 reads CASSLDHYEQYF. In DNA form, the CDR3 reads TGTGCCAGCAGCTTGGATCACTACGAGCAGTACTTC.

The gene calls are TRBV4-1 and TRBJ2-7; 9 nucleotides agree with TRBD2. Germline CDR1 reads MGHRA; CDR2 reads YSYEKL. The junction had 4 bases not matched to a gene; V was cut back by 0 bases and J by 4 bases. This CDR3 is 15 amino acids long. The chain's CDR3 is CASSQDPAGGYEQYF. The CDR3 coding sequence is TGCGCCAGCAGCCAAGATCCAGCGGGGGGTTACGAGCAGTACTTC.

The chain employs TRBV4-3 and TRBJ1-2; tentative D call: TRBD1 (5 bases). The germline V and J ends were trimmed by 0 bases and 5 bases, with 13 bases remaining between them. CDR3 length equals 15 residues. Germline V gene data show CDR1 as LGHNA and CDR2 as YSLEER. CDR3 residues: CASSQEPGRTYGYTF. CDR3 nucleotides: TGCGCCAGCAGCCAAGAACCGGGACGGACTTATGGCTACACCTTC.

The DNA of the CDR3 is TGTGCCAGCAGCTCGGACAGGGGAGGACAAGAGACCCAGTACTTC. Protein: CASSSDRGGQETQYF. The chain is built from TRBV5-4 and TRBJ2-5; TRBD1 aligns across 9 bases. V lost 3 bases and J lost 2; bases outside the gene matches: 5. CDR3 length equals 15 residues. CDR1 and CDR2 (germline): SGHNT, YYREEE (reference sequence). Based on the CDR3 plus reference TRBV5-4 and TRBJ2-5, the full variable domain is ETGVTQSPTHLIKTRGQQVTLRCSSQSGHNTVSWYQQALGQGPQFIFQYYREEENGRGNFPPRFSGLQFPNYSSELNVNALELDDSALYLCASSSDRGGQETQYFGPGTRLLVL.